This paragraph reports one TCR beta chain. Germline V gene data show CDR1 as MNHEY and CDR2 as SVGAGI. V was pared by 0 bases and J by 2 bases, with 5 bases of the junction left unmatched. The CDR3 totals 16 residues. The repertoire was sequenced with immunoSEQ multiplex PCR; TCRdb's copy has only in-frame clones and lacks some. The table has some 130,000 clones, around nine tenths seen once. The sample is drawn from a study of OX40 agonist ivuxolimab in advanced cancers. Baseline, cycle 4 day 1, and cycle 7 day 1 were the blood sampling points. This chain links TRBV6-5 with TRBJ2-7; TRBD2 matches at 9 bases. This TCR was sampled from an adult with an advanced solid tumor such as melanoma, head and neck, liver or kidney cancer. The sequences come from CD4+ or CD8+ T cells sorted from blood, collected in a trial of the OX40 agonist ivuxolimab. Here the CDR3 DNA reads TGTGCCAGCAGTTACTCCTCAGCGGGAGGAGCCTACGAGCAGTACTTC. Protein: CASSYSSAGGAYEQYF.